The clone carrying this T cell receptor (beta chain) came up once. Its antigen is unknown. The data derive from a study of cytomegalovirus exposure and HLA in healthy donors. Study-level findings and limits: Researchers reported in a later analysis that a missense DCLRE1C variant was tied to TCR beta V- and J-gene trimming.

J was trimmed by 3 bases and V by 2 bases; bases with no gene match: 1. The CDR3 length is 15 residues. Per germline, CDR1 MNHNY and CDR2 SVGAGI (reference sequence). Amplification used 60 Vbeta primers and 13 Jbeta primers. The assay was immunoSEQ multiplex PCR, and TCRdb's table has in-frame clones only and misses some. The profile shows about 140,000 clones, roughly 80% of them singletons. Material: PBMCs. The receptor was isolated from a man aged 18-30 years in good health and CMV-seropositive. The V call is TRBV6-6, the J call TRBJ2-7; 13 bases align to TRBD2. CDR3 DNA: TGTGCCAGCAGTTACCGACTAGCGGGAGGCTACGAGCAGTACTTC. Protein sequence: CASSYRLAGGYEQYF.